The source of this T cell receptor (beta chain) is a study of radiotherapy plus CTLA-4 blockade in lung cancer. CDR1 SGHDN and CDR2 FVKESK come from the germline V gene. J lost 2 bases, V lost 4 bases, and 7 bases had no gene match. The CDR3 runs 16 residues. Clones were read by immunoSEQ multiplex PCR, and TCRdb kept only the in-frame ones, dropping some. This table has over 100,000 clones, about 87% appearing once. Sequencing used peripheral blood, obtained from a patient treated with radiotherapy plus ipilimumab. The rearrangement links TRBV14 to TRBJ2-3, with 9 nucleotides matching TRBD2. The sequence was collected from a human donor with non-small cell lung cancer that progressed on radiotherapy plus ipilimumab. As DNA, the CDR3 is TGTGCCAGCAGCCTCCACGCGGGAGGGATCACAGATACGCAGTATTTT. This translates into CASSLHAGGITDTQYF.